The 23 T cell receptor beta chains below come from one sample, sequenced in a study of cytotoxic CD8 clonotypes in ibrutinib-treated CLL. This table comes from immunoSEQ multiplex PCR, and its TCRdb copy is limited to in-frame clones, with some not included. The repertoire holds more than 200,000 clones, with 60% to 75% as singletons. The sample consisted of PBMCs, taken after 24 months of ibrutinib treatment. All receptors come from a human donor with chronic lymphocytic leukemia.

The chain carries TRBV14 and TRBJ1-3; D is uncertain. The V and J ends lost 4 bases and 5 bases respectively, with 9 bases between them. Germline loops: CDR1 SGHDN, CDR2 FVKESK. The CDR3 consists of 13 residues. The CDR3: CASSLHSRNTIYF. DNA of the CDR3: TGTGCCAGCAGCCTTCACAGCCGAAACACCATATATTTT.

This sequence joins TRBV29-1 and TRBJ2-1; 10 positions match TRBD2. CDR3 length: 13 residues. Germline assignment: CDR1 SQVTM and CDR2 ANQGSEA. Trimming at V came to 4 bases and at J to 6 bases, leaving 3 bases not matched to a gene. The CDR3 DNA follows: TGCAGCGTTGTGGCTAGCGGGAGCAATGAGCAGTTCTTC. Translation gives CSVVASGSNEQFF.

The chain employs TRBV18 and TRBJ1-5, with 7 bases fitting TRBD1. V was clipped by 3 bases and J by 8 bases; unmatched bases: 13. This CDR3 contains 16 residues. Germline V CDR1 and CDR2: KGHSH, LQKENI. CDR3: CASSPKRVGGGEPQHF. The CDR3 nucleotides are TGTGCCAGCTCACCTAAAAGGGTAGGAGGGGGCGAGCCCCAGCATTTT.

V gene TRBV29-1 combines with J gene TRBJ2-1; 8 nucleotides align to TRBD1. Germline CDR1 SQVTM, CDR2 ANQGSEA. V lost 0 bases and J lost 7; bases outside the gene matches: 8. The CDR3 is 15 amino acids. The CDR3 DNA sequence: TGCAGCGTTGAAGATGGGCAGGGGGCGTTAAATGAGCAGTTCTTC. Amino acids: CSVEDGQGALNEQFF.

J is TRBJ2-5 and V is TRBV7-3; 8 bases are shared with TRBD2. In germline, CDR1 is SGHTA, CDR2 FQGTGA. The CDR3 totals 13 residues. V trimming: 5 bases; J trimming: 2 bases; junction bases outside the gene matches: 1. CDR3 amino acids: CASSRLAQETQYF. Here the CDR3 DNA reads TGTGCCAGCAGCCGACTAGCGCAAGAGACCCAGTACTTC.

The V gene is TRBV25-1, the J gene TRBJ1-4; TRBD1 is a possible D gene (5 bases). V gave up 6 bases and J gave up 7 bases, with 15 bases separating them. Germline lookup yields CDR1 MGHDK and CDR2 SYGVNS. This CDR3 has 14 residues. CDR3 sequence (DNA): TGTGCCAGCAGCGGGGACTTGGCGGGTGAAAAACTGTTTTTT. It codes for CASSGDLAGEKLFF.

This clone has just one count. The chain couples TRBV9 to TRBJ2-5; no clear D gene. CDR1 SGDLS and CDR2 YYNGEE come from the germline V gene. The CDR3 sequence is 13 residues long. The V and J ends lost 7 bases and 5 bases respectively, with 15 bases between them. CDR3 protein: CASSSGSSETQYF. The CDR3 region has the DNA TGTGCCAGCTCGTCGGGCAGTTCGGAGACCCAGTACTTC.

This chain joins TRBV2 and TRBJ2-3; D not resolved. Germline loops: CDR1 SNHLY, CDR2 FYNNEI. V dropped 5 bases and J dropped 6 bases, with 6 bases sitting between them. CDR3 length equals 11 residues. The CDR3 nucleotides are TGTGCCAGCAGTCGGGCGGATACGCAGTATTTT. It yields the protein CASSRADTQYF.

The rearrangement uses TRBV6-4 and TRBJ2-5; 8 nucleotides agree with TRBD2. CDR1 is MRHNA and CDR2 is SNTAGT in the germline V gene. J was trimmed by 5 bases and V by 6 bases; bases with no gene match: 5. This CDR3 is 13 amino acids long. The CDR3 here is CASSQREWETQYF. DNA of the CDR3: TGTGCCAGCAGCCAGCGGGAGTGGGAGACCCAGTACTTC.

The rearrangement joins TRBV30 to TRBJ2-5; 7 bases fit TRBD1. The CDR3 runs 14 residues. Germline CDR1 and CDR2: GTSNPN and SVGIG (reference sequence). Trimming at V came to 1 base and at J to 3 bases, leaving 5 bases not matched to a gene. Here the CDR3 reads CAWSGDRPKETQYF. CDR3 DNA: TGTGCCTGGAGTGGGGACAGACCTAAAGAGACCCAGTACTTC.

The V gene is TRBV6-4, the J gene TRBJ2-1; the D is unclear. Per the germline V gene, CDR1 is MRHNA and CDR2 is SNTAGT. V dropped 6 bases and J dropped 5 bases, with 20 bases sitting between them. CDR3 length equals 16 residues. The CDR3, as DNA: TGTGCCAGCAGGCCTAAGGTAGTCAACGGCCACAATGAGCAGTTCTTC. It encodes CASRPKVVNGHNEQFF.

This chain connects TRBV9 to TRBJ1-2; tentatively, D is TRBD1 (6 bases). With 3 bases removed from V and 6 bases from J, the gap between germline ends came to 9 bases. The germline V gene has CDR1 SGDLS and CDR2 YYNGEE. CDR3 length: 12 amino acids. CDR3 region: CASSDRVHGYTF. Written as DNA, the CDR3 is TGTGCCAGCAGCGACAGGGTGCATGGCTACACCTTC. Using reference TRBV9 and TRBJ1-2 for the parts outside the CDR3, the full variable domain is DSGVTQTPKHLITATGQRVTLRCSPRSGDLSVYWYQQSLDQGLQFLIQYYNGEERAKGNILERFSAQQFPDLHSELNLSSLELGDSALYFCASSDRVHGYTFGSGTRLTVV.

This chain joins TRBV2 and TRBJ1-1, with D uncertain. The CDR3 is 11 residues long. CDR1 is SNHLY and CDR2 is FYNNEI in the germline V gene. Trimming removed 4 bases at V and 8 bases at J, with 8 bases between. CDR3 region: CASSAQIEAFF. The CDR3 nucleotides read TGTGCCAGCAGTGCACAGATAGAAGCTTTCTTT.

The chain has TRBV4-1 and TRBJ2-3; 9 positions agree with TRBD2. CDR3 length: 17 amino acids. From germline, CDR1 is MGHRA and CDR2 YSYEKL. With V trimmed by 0 bases and J by 0 bases, 4 bases remained unmatched. This chain's CDR3 is CASSQEPSGTSTDTQYF. In DNA form, the CDR3 reads TGCGCCAGCAGCCAAGAGCCTAGCGGGACTAGCACAGATACGCAGTATTTT.

The genes are TRBV30 and TRBJ2-7, with 7 nucleotides matching TRBD1. In germline, CDR1 is GTSNPN, CDR2 SVGIG (reference sequence). The length of the CDR3 is 16 residues. Trimming took 1 base from V and 1 from J; bases not matched to a gene: 10. CDR3 in DNA: TGTGCCTGGAGTGAGGAAAGGGACAGCTCATCCTACGAGCAGTACTTC. Translating gives CAWSEERDSSSYEQYF.

This clone appeared a few times. V and J are TRBV18 and TRBJ1-1; D possibly corresponds to TRBD1 (5 bases). The CDR3 is 13 amino acids. Trimming stripped 3 bases from V and 5 bases from J, with 10 bases between. Germline V gene lookup returns CDR1 KGHSH and CDR2 LQKENI. CDR3 residues: CASSPQGGTEAFF. The CDR3 nucleotides read TGTGCCAGCTCACCTCAGGGCGGTACTGAAGCTTTCTTT.

This clone was observed a few times. CDR3 coding DNA: TGTGCCAGCAGTTTACGGACCTACAATGAGCAGTTCTTC. It encodes CASSLRTYNEQFF. The chain uses TRBV28 and TRBJ2-1; D unclear. V shed 2 bases and J shed 2 bases, with 4 bases lying between them. Germline V CDR1 and CDR2: MDHEN, SYDVKM. The CDR3 has 13 residues.

The chain combines TRBV30 with TRBJ1-4, with D unclear. The CDR3 extends over 14 amino acids. The germline V and J ends were trimmed by 7 bases and 11 bases, with 23 bases remaining between them. Germline loops: CDR1 GTSNPN, CDR2 SVGIG (reference sequence). The CDR3 here is CASTSQSLPAKLFF. The CDR3 nucleotides are TGTGCCTCCACCTCACAGTCCCTACCCGCCAAACTGTTTTTT.

The J gene is TRBJ2-1, the V gene TRBV4-2, with D possibly matching TRBD1 (7 bases). The CDR3 length is 16 residues. The V and J ends lost 6 bases and 7 bases respectively, with 22 bases between them. Germline V gene data show CDR1 as LGHNA and CDR2 as YNFKEQ. This chain's CDR3 is CASSRSLTGRENEQFF. The CDR3 region has the DNA TGTGCCAGCAGTCGTAGTCTGACAGGGCGGGAAAATGAGCAGTTCTTC.

This chain links TRBV9 with TRBJ2-3; the D gene is possibly TRBD2 (5 bases). V lost 0 bases, J lost 4 bases, and 12 bases lay in between. The CDR3 is 15 amino acids. Germline V gene data show CDR1 as SGDLS and CDR2 as YYNGEE. In DNA form, the CDR3 reads TGTGCCAGCAGCGTAGATGGTCTAGCCGCAGATACGCAGTATTTT. It yields the protein CASSVDGLAADTQYF.

This sequence joins TRBV5-1 and TRBJ2-1; D is perhaps TRBD1 (6 bases). V dropped 4 bases and J dropped 8 bases, with 22 bases sitting between them. Germline CDR1 and CDR2: SGHRS and YFSETQ. The CDR3 extends over 16 amino acids. CDR3 amino acids: CASSRNSGVPGDEQFF. In DNA form, the CDR3 reads TGCGCCAGCAGCCGAAATTCAGGGGTCCCTGGGGATGAGCAGTTCTTC.

This chain connects TRBV28 to TRBJ2-7; tentative D call: TRBD1 (5 bases). CDR3 length equals 11 residues. The germline V and J ends were trimmed by 5 bases and 5 bases, with 7 bases remaining between them. The germline V gene has CDR1 MDHEN and CDR2 SYDVKM. The CDR3 region is CASSTGDEQYF. Here the CDR3 DNA reads TGTGCCAGCAGTACAGGTGACGAGCAGTACTTC.

In its sample, this clone was seen once. The V and J genes are TRBV30 and TRBJ1-1; 7 bases agree with TRBD1. The CDR3 spans 15 residues. In germline, CDR1 is GTSNPN, CDR2 SVGIG (reference sequence). V gave up 3 bases and J gave up 2 bases; unmatched junction bases: 9. CDR3 DNA sequence: TGTGCCTGGAGCGCCTTTAGACAGGGAAACACTGAAGCTTTCTTT. This encodes CAWSAFRQGNTEAFF. The full variable domain, rest sourced from reference TRBV30 and TRBJ1-1, is SQTIHQWPATLVQPVGSPLSLECTVEGTSNPNLYWYRQAAGRGLQLLFYSVGIGQISSEVPQNLSASRPQDRQFILSSKKLLLSDSGFYLCAWSAFRQGNTEAFFGQGTRLTVV.